This entry features one TCR beta chain sequence. Its antigen remains undetermined. Base-call qualities are not available, and no considerably larger clone is one nucleotide away. The protocol used for the library was the immunoSEQ multiplex PCR assay. TCR beta CDR3 sequencing was performed on DNA from the cultured, isolated CD4+ T cells. The authors processed their data as follows. Non-productive TCR sequences were removed, reads were trimmed to the CDR3 region, and CDR3s of at least 7 amino acids were retained. The MANAFEST web app was used to identify antigen-specific clonotypes by comparing expansion in peptide wells with expansion in reference cultures. To be called positive, a clone needed expansion at FDR<0.05 compared with the reference and with all other wells, an odds ratio greater than 5, and a frequency greater than 0.1% in two replicate wells. Cross-reactive clonotypes were defined as significantly expanded in SARS-CoV-2 spike wells and in at least one common cold coronavirus spike condition. Levenshtein distance calculated with the stringdist R package was used to assess CDR3 similarity, and unrooted trees were constructed with ape in R 3.6.1. As stored in TCRdb, this immuneACCESS dataset retains in-frame rearrangements with V and J assigned. A fraction of the clones does not appear; measured against another copy, unresolved V genes explain less than half of the discrepancy, and the remainder lacks a known reason. V and J calls and clone size are as listed in that table; D and trimming were resolved from the DNA. For this sample the table gives tens of thousands of clones, of which about 80% were detected only once. In total, the top ten clones hold roughly 35% of the sample.

To identify antigen-specific CD4+ T cell clonotypes by their expansion, the ViraFEST assay first stimulated PBMC with viral peptide pools and then applied TCR sequencing. After less than eleven days of culture, CD4+ T cells were isolated with the EasySep CD4+ T cell isolation kit. PCR-confirmed SARS-CoV-2 infection had occurred in convalescent patients between March and December 2020, before the Alpha, Beta and Delta variants emerged in the United States. Over 1.5 million PBMC per well were cultured with approximately 10 ug/ml peptides in IMDM containing roughly 5% human AB serum, approximately 9.1 IU/ml IL-2 and gentamicin. Half of the culture medium was replaced with fresh IL-2-containing medium on days 3 and 7. Each peptide stimulation condition was cultured in triplicate wells unless otherwise noted. PBMC were separated from whole blood using Ficoll-Paque Plus gradient centrifugation and were then either cryopreserved at -140C or used fresh. Genomic DNA was extracted from cultured CD4+ T cells with the QIAamp micro DNA kit.

The sample originates from a study of vaccination effects on CD4 cells after COVID-19 (dated by TCRdb to between 2021 and 2023). In terms of the full investigation: Participants received two doses of either the BNT162b2 or the mRNA-1273 mRNA SARS-CoV-2 vaccine. A total of 9 to 11 COVID-19 convalescent patients and a few SARS-CoV-2-naive healthy vaccine recipients were included in the full study. SARS-CoV-2 spike-specific CD4+ TCR repertoires were compared before and after mRNA vaccination in COVID-19 convalescent patients and in infection-naive vaccine recipients. Pre-vaccine samples were collected from two convalescent patients 16 days and one week before the first dose, corresponding to 142 and 148 days after COVID-19 diagnosis. Cultures from other donors in the study were sequenced using the Oncomine TCR Beta short-read assay on an Illumina iSeq 100.

Trimmed from V: 4 bases; trimmed from J: 4 bases; junction bases lacking a gene match: 19. The germline V gene (reference sequence) specifies LNHDA as CDR1 and SQIVND as CDR2. The CDR3 sequence holds 19 residues, the cysteine and phenylalanine included. Only the CDR3 DNA is retained, 57 bases long and in frame from the first base. What the study reported, not specific to this receptor: In convalescent patients, the post-vaccine spike-reactive repertoire was composed mainly of new vaccine-induced clones that were largely distinct from infection-induced clones. Marked clonal contraction was observed in both infection-induced and vaccine-induced clones at late post-vaccination timepoints, consistent with waning T cell responses. Limitations of the study were the small number of convalescent patients and the absence of early post-infection timepoints.

The material was CD4+ T cells from PBMCs cultured with a peptide pool, obtained before COVID-19 vaccination. This clonotype was sampled from a human donor who had a prior SARS-CoV-2 infection. The chain was built from TRBV19 and TRBJ2-7; 10 middle bases align to TRBD2. CDR3 sequence: CASSTTGLTSGFATYEQYF. The DNA reads TGTGCCAGTAGTACCACAGGGTTGACTAGCGGGTTTGCTACTTACGAGCAGTACTTC.